Listed below are T cell receptor beta chains from one sample, sequenced in a study of shared clonotypes between healthy human individuals. Profiling relied on immunoSEQ multiplex PCR, and the TCRdb table lists in-frame clones only, not all of them. The data contain some 1.1 million clones, roughly 80% of them singletons. Sequences were obtained from memory CD4+ T cells from PBMCs. Receptors were obtained from a man between 18 and 29 years old in good health. Some clones in this sample may be carry-over from other donors' samples. CDR3s include the opening cysteine and the closing phenylalanine or tryptophan. Fields, in order: clone size, J gene, D gene, V gene, CDR3 protein, CDR3 DNA. A D gene is named only where the DNA matches it firmly. Clone size is not always given. Where it is, it says once, few, many or a class for expanded clones.

size: NA; J: TRBJ2-7; D: TRBD2; V: TRBV19; CDR3: CASSSRSSGRLYEQYF; DNA: TGTGCCAGTAGTTCACGCTCTAGCGGGAGGCTCTACGAGCAGTACTTC
size: NA; J: TRBJ2-7; D: NA; V: TRBV14; CDR3: CASSRGQPDVYEQYF; DNA: TGTGCCAGCAGCCGCGGGCAGCCGGACGTCTACGAGCAGTACTTC
size: NA; J: TRBJ2-1; D: TRBD2; V: TRBV6-5; CDR3: CASRGLARHNEQFF; DNA: TGTGCCAGCAGAGGACTAGCGCGACACAATGAGCAGTTCTTC
size: NA; J: TRBJ2-7; D: NA; V: TRBV7-9; CDR3: CASSIRDSHPLNEQYF; DNA: TGTGCCAGCAGCATACGGGACTCTCACCCTCTGAACGAGCAGTACTTC
size: NA; J: TRBJ2-5; D: TRBD2; V: TRBV5-1; CDR3: CASSLAGLAGETQYF; DNA: TGCGCCAGCAGCTTGGCGGGACTAGCGGGAGAGACCCAGTACTTC
size: NA; J: TRBJ2-2; D: NA; V: TRBV7-3; CDR3: CASSPDRTGELFF; DNA: TGTGCCAGCAGCCCAGACCGTACCGGGGAGCTGTTTTTT
size: NA; J: TRBJ2-3; D: TRBD1; V: TRBV28; CDR3: CASRTGGETDTQYF; DNA: TGTGCCAGCAGGACAGGGGGCGAAACAGATACGCAGTATTTT
size: NA; J: TRBJ2-2; D: NA; V: TRBV5-1; CDR3: CASSPYQETGELFF; DNA: TGCGCCAGCAGCCCGTATCAGGAAACCGGGGAGCTGTTTTTT
size: NA; J: TRBJ2-3; D: TRBD2; V: TRBV5-1; CDR3: CASSFGGRRTDTQYF; DNA: TGCGCCAGCAGCTTCGGGGGGAGGAGGACAGATACGCAGTATTTT
size: NA; J: TRBJ2-6; D: NA; V: TRBV18; CDR3: CASSQGRGANVLTF; DNA: TGTGCCAGCTCACAAGGTAGGGGGGCCAACGTCCTGACTTTC
size: NA; J: TRBJ2-5; D: NA; V: TRBV6-5; CDR3: CASSYSSGFETQYF; DNA: TGTGCCAGCAGTTACTCGTCAGGGTTCGAGACCCAGTACTTC
size: NA; J: TRBJ2-1; D: NA; V: TRBV5-1; CDR3: CASSLQNYNEQFF; DNA: TGCGCCAGCAGCTTGCAGAACTACAATGAGCAGTTCTTC
size: NA; J: TRBJ2-5; D: TRBD1; V: TRBV30; CDR3: CAWHRGLETQYF; DNA: TGTGCCTGGCACAGGGGGCTAGAGACCCAGTACTTC
size: NA; J: TRBJ1-5; D: NA; V: TRBV28; CDR3: CASSPTGNQPQHF; DNA: TGTGCCAGCAGCCCGACTGGCAATCAGCCCCAGCATTTT
size: NA; J: TRBJ2-3; D: NA; V: TRBV4-1; CDR3: CASSRGDAREADTQYF; DNA: TGCGCCAGCAGCCGCGGGGACGCGAGAGAGGCAGATACGCAGTATTTT
size: NA; J: TRBJ2-5; D: NA; V: TRBV6-5; CDR3: CASSYSIARQRETQYF; DNA: TGTGCCAGCAGTTACTCGATTGCCCGGCAGCGAGAGACCCAGTACTTC
size: many; J: TRBJ1-3; D: TRBD1; V: TRBV7-9; CDR3: CASSLALHRGINTIYF; DNA: TGTGCCAGCAGCTTGGCATTGCACAGGGGTATAAACACCATATATTTT
size: NA; J: TRBJ2-7; D: NA; V: TRBV11-2; CDR3: CASSPKYEQYF; DNA: TGTGCCAGCAGCCCAAAGTACGAGCAGTACTTC
size: NA; J: TRBJ2-7; D: TRBD1; V: TRBV18; CDR3: CASSPARDRPSEQYF; DNA: TGTGCCAGCTCACCCGCCCGGGACAGGCCTAGCGAGCAGTACTTC
size: NA; J: TRBJ2-7; D: TRBD1; V: TRBV29-1; CDR3: CSVRGQGAGEQYF; DNA: TGCAGCGTTAGGGGACAGGGGGCAGGAGAGCAGTACTTC
size: few; J: TRBJ2-5; D: TRBD1; V: TRBV28; CDR3: CASTPGQGVSQYF; DNA: TGTGCCAGCACTCCGGGACAGGGGGTGTCCCAGTACTTC
size: NA; J: TRBJ2-7; D: NA; V: TRBV6-5; CDR3: CASSYSGGLGYEQYF; DNA: TGTGCCAGCAGTTACTCCGGGGGATTGGGCTACGAGCAGTACTTC
size: NA; J: TRBJ2-7; D: NA; V: TRBV28; CDR3: CASSLPASSQYF; DNA: TGTGCCAGCAGTTTACCGGCCTCATCGCAGTACTTC
size: many; J: TRBJ2-7; D: NA; V: TRBV5-8; CDR3: CASSLGPGSYEQYF; DNA: TGTGCCAGCAGCTTGGGTCCAGGGAGCTACGAGCAGTACTTC
size: NA; J: TRBJ1-5; D: NA; V: TRBV28; CDR3: CASSRTGSVNQPQHF; DNA: TGTGCCAGCAGTCGGACTGGAAGTGTCAATCAGCCCCAGCATTTT
size: NA; J: TRBJ2-7; D: NA; V: TRBV5-1; CDR3: CASSLAGQAYEQYF; DNA: TGCGCCAGCAGCTTGGCGGGACAAGCCTACGAGCAGTACTTC
size: NA; J: TRBJ1-5; D: NA; V: TRBV11-2; CDR3: CASSLEGSGQPQHF; DNA: TGTGCCAGCAGCTTAGAGGGGTCGGGGCAGCCCCAGCATTTT
size: NA; J: TRBJ2-7; D: TRBD1; V: TRBV5-1; CDR3: CASSLAGTGGGEQYF; DNA: TGCGCCAGCAGCTTGGCCGGGACAGGAGGGGGCGAGCAGTACTTC
size: NA; J: TRBJ2-3; D: NA; V: TRBV5-1; CDR3: CASSQGGRGGSDTQYF; DNA: TGCGCCAGCAGCCAGGGGGGCAGAGGTGGGTCAGATACGCAGTATTTT
size: NA; J: TRBJ1-2; D: NA; V: TRBV7-2; CDR3: CASSDTQGIGGYTF; DNA: TGTGCCAGCAGCGATACCCAGGGAATCGGTGGCTACACCTTC
size: NA; J: TRBJ1-3; D: NA; V: TRBV4-3; CDR3: CASSRWGRVDAGNTIYF; DNA: TGCGCCAGCAGCCGATGGGGCAGGGTGGACGCGGGAAACACCATATATTTT
size: NA; J: TRBJ2-7; D: NA; V: TRBV11-3; CDR3: CASSSKDEQYF; DNA: TGTGCCAGCAGCTCGAAAGACGAGCAGTACTTC
size: NA; J: TRBJ1-5; D: NA; V: TRBV7-2; CDR3: CASSPTGGNQPQHF; DNA: TGTGCCAGCAGCCCCACGGGGGGCAATCAGCCCCAGCATTTT
size: few; J: TRBJ2-1; D: TRBD1; V: TRBV15; CDR3: CATTKRGTGYNEQFF; DNA: TGTGCCACCACCAAGAGAGGGACAGGATACAATGAGCAGTTCTTC
size: NA; J: TRBJ2-7; D: NA; V: TRBV4-3; CDR3: CASSQALPYEQYF; DNA: TGCGCCAGCAGCCAAGCCCTCCCCTACGAGCAGTACTTC
size: NA; J: TRBJ1-1; D: NA; V: TRBV6-5; CDR3: CASRRSGRYTEAFF; DNA: TGTGCCAGTCGACGCAGCGGGAGGTACACTGAAGCTTTCTTT
size: NA; J: TRBJ2-3; D: NA; V: TRBV29-1; CDR3: CSVDEGGTDTQYF; DNA: TGCAGCGTTGATGAGGGGGGTACAGATACGCAGTATTTT
size: NA; J: TRBJ1-1; D: NA; V: TRBV2; CDR3: CASSSVHSMNTEAFF; DNA: TGTGCCAGCAGTTCAGTACATTCCATGAACACTGAAGCTTTCTTT
size: NA; J: TRBJ2-5; D: NA; V: TRBV6-5; CDR3: CASSYSPRETQYF; DNA: TGTGCCAGCAGTTACTCCCCCAGGGAGACCCAGTACTTC
size: NA; J: TRBJ1-2; D: NA; V: TRBV14; CDR3: CASSQSAVNYGYTF; DNA: TGTGCCAGCAGCCAGTCGGCTGTAAACTATGGCTACACCTTC
size: NA; J: TRBJ1-2; D: NA; V: TRBV5-1; CDR3: CASSLENRFNGYTF; DNA: TGCGCCAGCAGCTTGGAGAACAGGTTTAATGGCTACACCTTC
size: NA; J: TRBJ1-5; D: NA; V: TRBV30; CDR3: CAWSVRSGYRNQPQHF; DNA: TGTGCCTGGAGTGTACGGTCAGGCTATCGGAATCAGCCCCAGCATTTT
size: few; J: TRBJ1-5; D: NA; V: TRBV5-3; CDR3: CARSVRDYDSNQPQHF; DNA: TGTGCCAGAAGCGTTCGAGACTACGATAGCAATCAGCCCCAGCATTTT
size: NA; J: TRBJ1-3; D: NA; V: TRBV28; CDR3: CASSPLRSGNTIYF; DNA: TGTGCCAGCAGTCCCCTAAGGTCTGGAAACACCATATATTTT
size: NA; J: TRBJ2-3; D: NA; V: TRBV2; CDR3: CASRWDLTDTQYF; DNA: TGTGCCAGCAGATGGGACCTAACAGATACGCAGTATTTT